This paragraph covers one T cell receptor (beta chain) sequence. This sample is part of a study of blood T cell repertoires in COVID-19. As for the study in general: From the United States, Italy and Spain came samples of acute and convalescent COVID-19.

Under the authors' procedure: Amplifying reference gene primers gave estimates of nucleated cell counts. Generated by immunoSEQ multiplex PCR, the TCRdb table keeps only in-frame clones and is missing some. Clone size and the V and J calls come from that table; the DNA yielded D and trimming. The sample gives 35,000 to 45,000 clones, roughly 80% of which show up once; under 30% is in the top ten. The CDR3 sequence is 17 residues long. The V and J ends lost 5 bases and 5 bases, in that order; junction bases with no gene match: 11. Germline V gene data show CDR1 as SGHAT and CDR2 as FQNNGV. The rearrangement uses TRBV11-2 and TRBJ2-5; the match to TRBD2 covers 13 bases. This clonotype was obtained from a woman aged 70-85 years with acute or convalescent COVID-19. The sequencing input was peripheral blood. The CDR3 sequence: CASSPGLAGAPGETQYF. CDR3 in DNA: TGTGCCAGCAGCCCAGGACTAGCGGGGGCCCCAGGGGAGACCCAGTACTTC.